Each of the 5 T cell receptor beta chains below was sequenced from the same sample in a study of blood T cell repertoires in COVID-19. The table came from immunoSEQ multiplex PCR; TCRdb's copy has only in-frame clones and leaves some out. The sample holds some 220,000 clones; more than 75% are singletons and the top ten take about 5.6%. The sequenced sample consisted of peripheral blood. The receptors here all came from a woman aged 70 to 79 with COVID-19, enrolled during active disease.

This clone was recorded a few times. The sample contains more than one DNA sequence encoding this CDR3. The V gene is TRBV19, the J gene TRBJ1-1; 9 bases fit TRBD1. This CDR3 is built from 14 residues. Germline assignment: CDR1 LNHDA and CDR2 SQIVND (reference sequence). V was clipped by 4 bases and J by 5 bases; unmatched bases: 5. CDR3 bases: TGTGCCAGTAGTACCGGGACAGGGAGGACTGAAGCTTTCTTT. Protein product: CASSTGTGRTEAFF. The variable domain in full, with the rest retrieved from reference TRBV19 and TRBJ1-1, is DGGITQSPKYLFRKEGQNVTLSCEQNLNHDAMYWYRQDPGQGLRLIYYSQIVNDFQKGDIAEGYSVSREKKESFPLTVTSAQKNPTAFYLCASSTGTGRTEAFFGQGTRLTVV.

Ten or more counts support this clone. CDR3 amino acids: CASSHKTQDREPKAFF. The CDR3 nucleotides read TGTGCCAGCAGTCACAAGACTCAAGACCGGGAACCCAAAGCTTTCTTT. The V gene is TRBV2, the J gene TRBJ1-1; D gene uncertain. The CDR3 spans 16 residues. Trimming cost V 5 bases and J 9 bases, with 25 bases left between them. Germline V CDR1 and CDR2: SNHLY, FYNNEI.

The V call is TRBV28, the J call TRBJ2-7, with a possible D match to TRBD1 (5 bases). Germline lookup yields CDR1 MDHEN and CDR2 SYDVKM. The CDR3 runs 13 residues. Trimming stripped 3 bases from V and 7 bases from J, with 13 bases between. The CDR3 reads CASSLTEPGEQYF. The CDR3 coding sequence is TGTGCCAGCAGTTTGACAGAGCCCGGTGAGCAGTACTTC.

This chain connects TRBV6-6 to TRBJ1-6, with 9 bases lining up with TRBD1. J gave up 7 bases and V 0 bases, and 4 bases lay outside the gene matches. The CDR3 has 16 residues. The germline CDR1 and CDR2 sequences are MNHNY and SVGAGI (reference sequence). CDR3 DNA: TGTGCCAGCAGTTACTCGAAGGGGACAGGGAATTCACCCCTCCACTTT. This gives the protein CASSYSKGTGNSPLHF.

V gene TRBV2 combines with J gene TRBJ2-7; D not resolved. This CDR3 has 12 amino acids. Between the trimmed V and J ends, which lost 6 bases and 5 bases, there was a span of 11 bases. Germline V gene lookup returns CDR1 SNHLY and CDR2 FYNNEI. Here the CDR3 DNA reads TGTGCCAGCAGGGAATCAGATCACGAGCAGTACTTC. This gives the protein CASRESDHEQYF. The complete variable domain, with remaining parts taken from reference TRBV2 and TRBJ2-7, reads EPEVTQTPSHQVTQMGQEVILRCVPISNHLYFYWYRQILGQKVEFLVSFYNNEISEKSEIFDDQFSVERPDGSNFTLKIRSTKLEDSAMYFCASRESDHEQYFGPGTRLTVT.